One sample yielded the 4 T cell receptor beta chains listed below, sequenced in a study of spatial heterogeneity in lung cancer. Time point given: sample taken at primary tumor resection. Sequencing was performed on whole RNA extracted from tumor and nontumor lung tissue, or from frozen PBMC, and the material was left unsorted. TCRdb itself ran the 5' RACE reads through MiXCR, one entry per CDR3 protein. The sample holds about 92,000 distinct CDR3 sequences, 12% seen once. This specimen consisted of PBMCs, obtained at surgery. The receptors stem from a male donor with early-stage non-small cell lung cancer.

This clonotype has only a few counts. This sequence joins TRBV27 and TRBJ2-7, with 7 bases fitting TRBD1. Looked up from germline, CDR1 is MNHEY and CDR2 is SMNVEV (reference sequence). The CDR3 runs to 14 residues. The V segment lost 6 bases and the J segment 1 base; nucleotides outside the gene matches: 6. The CDR3 region has the DNA TGTGCCAGCAGCCCGATGGACAGGTCCTACGAGCAGTACTTC. It encodes CASSPMDRSYEQYF.

In its sample, this clonotype was seen a few times. The chain is built from TRBV7-2 and TRBJ2-1, with TRBD2 matching 9 bases. This CDR3 is built from 16 residues. The germline V gene has CDR1 SGHTA and CDR2 FQGNSA. V was clipped by 0 bases and J by 4 bases; unmatched bases: 4. The CDR3: CASSLARLAGYNEQFF. CDR3 bases: TGTGCCAGCAGCTTAGCGCGGCTAGCGGGGTACAATGAGCAGTTCTTC.

CDR3 amino acids: CASSPPSNTRRADTQYF. The CDR3 DNA sequence: TGTGCCAGCTCACCACCCTCCAACACCAGGAGGGCCGATACGCAGTATTTT. V usage is TRBV18 and J usage is TRBJ2-3; a weak D match, TRBD2 (6 bases). V was shortened by 0 bases and J by 6 bases, with 19 bases between the two germline ends. CDR3 length: 17 amino acids. The V gene's germline CDR1 is KGHSH and CDR2 LQKENI.

This chain links TRBV4-1 with TRBJ1-6, with 7 bases matching TRBD1. V lost 1 base to trimming and J lost 7 bases; unmatched junction nucleotides: 1. This CDR3 is 14 amino acids long. In germline, CDR1 is MGHRA, CDR2 YSYEKL. The DNA for the CDR3 is TGCGCCAGCAGCCAAGGGACAGGCAATTCACCCCTCCACTTT. Residues: CASSQGTGNSPLHF.